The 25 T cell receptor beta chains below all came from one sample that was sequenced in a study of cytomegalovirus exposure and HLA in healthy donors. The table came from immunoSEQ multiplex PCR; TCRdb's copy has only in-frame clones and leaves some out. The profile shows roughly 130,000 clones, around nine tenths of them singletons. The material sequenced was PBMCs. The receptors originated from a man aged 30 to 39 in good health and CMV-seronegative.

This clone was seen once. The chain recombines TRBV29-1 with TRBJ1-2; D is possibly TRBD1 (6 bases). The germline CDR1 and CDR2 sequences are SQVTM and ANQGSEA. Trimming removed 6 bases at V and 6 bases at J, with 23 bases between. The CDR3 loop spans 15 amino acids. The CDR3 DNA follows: TGCAGCGTGAAACCCCGGGGGGGGGCCGGTGATGGCTACACCTTC. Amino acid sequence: CSVKPRGGAGDGYTF.

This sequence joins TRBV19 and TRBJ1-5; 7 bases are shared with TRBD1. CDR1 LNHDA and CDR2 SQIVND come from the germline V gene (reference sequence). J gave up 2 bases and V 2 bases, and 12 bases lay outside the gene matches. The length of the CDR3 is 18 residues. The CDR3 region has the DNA TGTGCCAGTAGTATATCTAGGCGAACAGGGACAGGCAATCAGCCCCAGCATTTT. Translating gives CASSISRRTGTGNQPQHF.

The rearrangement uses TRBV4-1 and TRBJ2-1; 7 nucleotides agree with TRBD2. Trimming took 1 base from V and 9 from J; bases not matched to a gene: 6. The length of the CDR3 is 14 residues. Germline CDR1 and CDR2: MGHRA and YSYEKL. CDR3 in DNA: TGCGCCAGCAGCCAAGTCCTCGCGGGAGCTGAGCAGTTCTTC. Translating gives CASSQVLAGAEQFF.

Here the CDR3 reads CASSLTGDSRPSDEQYF. The CDR3 bases are TGCGCCAGCAGCTTGACGGGAGACAGCAGGCCCTCGGACGAGCAGTACTTC. The chain is built from TRBV5-1 and TRBJ2-7; D may be TRBD2 (6 bases). V lost 1 base to trimming and J lost 5 bases, with 22 bases between them. Germline assignment: CDR1 SGHRS and CDR2 YFSETQ. This CDR3 is 17 amino acids long.

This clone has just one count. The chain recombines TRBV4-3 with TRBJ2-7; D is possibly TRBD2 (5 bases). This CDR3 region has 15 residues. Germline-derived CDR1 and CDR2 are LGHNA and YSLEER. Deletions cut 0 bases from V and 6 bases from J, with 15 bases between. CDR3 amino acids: CASSQEFLAPGEQYF. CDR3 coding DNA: TGCGCCAGCAGCCAAGAGTTCCTAGCTCCGGGCGAGCAGTACTTC.

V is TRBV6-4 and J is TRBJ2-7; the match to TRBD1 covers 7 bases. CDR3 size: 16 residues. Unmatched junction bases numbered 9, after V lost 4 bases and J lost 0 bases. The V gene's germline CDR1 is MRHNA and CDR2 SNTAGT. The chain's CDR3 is CASSGQPGQSSYEQYF. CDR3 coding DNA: TGTGCCAGCAGTGGACAGCCGGGACAGAGCTCCTACGAGCAGTACTTC.

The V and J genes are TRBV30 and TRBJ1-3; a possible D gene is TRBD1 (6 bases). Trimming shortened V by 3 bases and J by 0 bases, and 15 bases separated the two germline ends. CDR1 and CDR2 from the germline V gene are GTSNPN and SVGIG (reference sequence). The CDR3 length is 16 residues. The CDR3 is CAWREIGQISGNTIYF. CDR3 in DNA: TGTGCCTGGAGAGAGATAGGACAGATCTCTGGAAACACCATATATTTT.

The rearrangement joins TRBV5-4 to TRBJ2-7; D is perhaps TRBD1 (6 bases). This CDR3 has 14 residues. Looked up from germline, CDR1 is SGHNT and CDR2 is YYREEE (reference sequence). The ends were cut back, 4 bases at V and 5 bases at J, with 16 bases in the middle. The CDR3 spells CASSPRGRGDEQYF. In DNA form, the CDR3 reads TGTGCCAGCAGCCCTCGGGGCAGGGGTGACGAGCAGTACTTC.

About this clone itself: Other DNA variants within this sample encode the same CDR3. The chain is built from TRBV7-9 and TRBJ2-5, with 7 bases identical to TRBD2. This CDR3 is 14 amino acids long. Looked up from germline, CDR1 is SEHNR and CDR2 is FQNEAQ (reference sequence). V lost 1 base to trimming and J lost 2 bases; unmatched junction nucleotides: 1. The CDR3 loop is CASSLGLAQETQYF. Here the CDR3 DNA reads TGTGCCAGCAGCTTAGGACTAGCTCAAGAGACCCAGTACTTC.

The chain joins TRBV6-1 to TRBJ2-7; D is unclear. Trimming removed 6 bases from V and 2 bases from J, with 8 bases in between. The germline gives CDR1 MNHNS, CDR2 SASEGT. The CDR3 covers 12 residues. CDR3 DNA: TGTGCCAGCAGGGCCACAGCCTACGAGCAGTACTTC. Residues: CASRATAYEQYF.

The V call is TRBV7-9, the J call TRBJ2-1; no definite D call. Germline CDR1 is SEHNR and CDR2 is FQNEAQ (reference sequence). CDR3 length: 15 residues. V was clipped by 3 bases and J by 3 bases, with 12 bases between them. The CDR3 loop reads CASSFRTEFYNEQFF. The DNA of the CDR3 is TGTGCCAGCAGCTTTCGAACAGAGTTCTACAATGAGCAGTTCTTC.

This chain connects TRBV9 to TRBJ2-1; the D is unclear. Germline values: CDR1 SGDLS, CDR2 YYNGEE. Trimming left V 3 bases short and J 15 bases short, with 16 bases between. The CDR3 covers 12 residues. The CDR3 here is CASSDSSIGRFF. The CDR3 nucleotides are TGTGCCAGCAGCGATTCTTCGATTGGGCGGTTCTTC.

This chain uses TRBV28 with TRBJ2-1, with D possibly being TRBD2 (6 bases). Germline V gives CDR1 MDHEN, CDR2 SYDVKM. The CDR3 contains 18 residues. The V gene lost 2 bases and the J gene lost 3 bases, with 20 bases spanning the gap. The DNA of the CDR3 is TGTGCCAGCAGTTTAAGGAGCAAGGGGAGCGGGTTCTACAATGAGCAGTTCTTC. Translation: CASSLRSKGSGFYNEQFF.

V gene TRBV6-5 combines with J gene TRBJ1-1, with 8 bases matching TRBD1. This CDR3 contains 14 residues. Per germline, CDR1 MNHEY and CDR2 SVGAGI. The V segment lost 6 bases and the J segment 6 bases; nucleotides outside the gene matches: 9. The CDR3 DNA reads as TGTGCCAGCAGGAACAGGGGGAGGCTCTCTGAAGCTTTCTTT. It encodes CASRNRGRLSEAFF.

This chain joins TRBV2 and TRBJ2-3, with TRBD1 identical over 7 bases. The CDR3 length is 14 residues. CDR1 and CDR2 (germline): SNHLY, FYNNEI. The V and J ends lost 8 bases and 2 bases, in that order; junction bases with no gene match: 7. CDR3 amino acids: CASQTRGYTDTQYF. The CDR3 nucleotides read TGTGCCAGCCAAACCAGGGGGTACACAGATACGCAGTATTTT.

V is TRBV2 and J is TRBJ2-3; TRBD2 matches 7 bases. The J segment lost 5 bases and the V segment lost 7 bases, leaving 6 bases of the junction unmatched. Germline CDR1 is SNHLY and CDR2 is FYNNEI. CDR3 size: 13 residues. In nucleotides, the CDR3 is TGTGCCAGCAAGCGGGATGTACTAGATACGCAGTATTTT. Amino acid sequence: CASKRDVLDTQYF.

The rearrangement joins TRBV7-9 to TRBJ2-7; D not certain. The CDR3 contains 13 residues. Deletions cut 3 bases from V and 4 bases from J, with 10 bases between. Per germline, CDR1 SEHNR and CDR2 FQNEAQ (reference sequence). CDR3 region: CASSFGSSYEQYF. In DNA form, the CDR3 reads TGTGCCAGCAGCTTCGGTAGCTCTTACGAGCAGTACTTC.

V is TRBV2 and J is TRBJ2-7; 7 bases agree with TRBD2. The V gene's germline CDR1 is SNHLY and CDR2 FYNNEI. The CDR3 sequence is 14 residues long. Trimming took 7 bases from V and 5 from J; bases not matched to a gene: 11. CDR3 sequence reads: CASIFGREYDEQYF. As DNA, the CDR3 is TGTGCCAGCATATTTGGGCGGGAGTACGACGAGCAGTACTTC.

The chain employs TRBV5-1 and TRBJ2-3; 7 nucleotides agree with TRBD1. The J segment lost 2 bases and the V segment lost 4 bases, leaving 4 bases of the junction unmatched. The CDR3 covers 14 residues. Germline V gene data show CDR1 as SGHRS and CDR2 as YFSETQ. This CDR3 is CASSPKGATDTQYF. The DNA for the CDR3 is TGCGCCAGCAGCCCCAAGGGGGCCACAGATACGCAGTATTTT.

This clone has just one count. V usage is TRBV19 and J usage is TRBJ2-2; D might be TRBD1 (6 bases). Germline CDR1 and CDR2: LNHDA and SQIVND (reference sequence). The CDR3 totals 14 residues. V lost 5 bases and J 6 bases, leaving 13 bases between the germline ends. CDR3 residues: CASSWAGDSGELFF. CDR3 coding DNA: TGTGCCAGTAGTTGGGCAGGGGATTCCGGGGAGCTGTTTTTT.

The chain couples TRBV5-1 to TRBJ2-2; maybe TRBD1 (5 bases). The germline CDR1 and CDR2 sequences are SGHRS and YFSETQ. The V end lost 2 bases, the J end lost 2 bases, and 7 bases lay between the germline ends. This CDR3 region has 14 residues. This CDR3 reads CASSLGDNTGELFF. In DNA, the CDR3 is TGCGCCAGCAGCTTAGGGGATAACACCGGGGAGCTGTTTTTT.

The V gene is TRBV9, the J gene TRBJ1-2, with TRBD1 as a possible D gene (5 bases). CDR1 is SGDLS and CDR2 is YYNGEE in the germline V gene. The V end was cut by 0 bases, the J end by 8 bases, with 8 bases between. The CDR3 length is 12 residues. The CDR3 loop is CASSVGGRGYTF. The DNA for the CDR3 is TGTGCCAGCAGCGTAGGGGGCCGCGGCTACACCTTC.

The CDR3 loop is CASSQSSTSYGYTF. The CDR3 DNA reads TGCGCCAGCAGCCAATCGAGCACCTCCTATGGCTACACCTTC. V usage is TRBV4-3 and J usage is TRBJ1-2; D gene ambiguous. The ends were cut back, 2 bases at V and 4 bases at J, with 11 bases in the middle. The germline V gene encodes CDR1 LGHNA and CDR2 YSLEER. This CDR3 has 14 residues.

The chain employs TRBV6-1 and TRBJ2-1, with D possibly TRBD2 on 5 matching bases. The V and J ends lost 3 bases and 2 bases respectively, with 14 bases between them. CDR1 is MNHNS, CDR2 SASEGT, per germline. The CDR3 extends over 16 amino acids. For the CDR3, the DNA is TGTGCCAGCAGTGATCTAGCACTGTCCCCCTACAATGAGCAGTTCTTC. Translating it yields CASSDLALSPYNEQFF.

The CDR3 sequence: CASSLGGRGTDTQYF. CDR3 DNA sequence: TGCGCCAGCAGCTTGGGCGGCAGGGGCACAGATACGCAGTATTTT. This chain uses TRBV5-1 with TRBJ2-3; D perhaps matches TRBD1 (5 bases). The CDR3 consists of 15 residues. Germline CDR1 and CDR2: SGHRS and YFSETQ. Deletions cut 0 bases from V and 1 base from J, with 9 bases between.